Listed below are T cell receptor beta chains from one sample, sequenced in a study of OX40 agonist ivuxolimab in advanced cancers. Sequenced by immunoSEQ multiplex PCR; TCRdb stores in-frame clones only, minus some. Here the sample spans some 60,000 clones, 80% to 90% being singletons. Sample: CD4+ or CD8+ T cells sorted from blood, taken in a trial of the OX40 agonist ivuxolimab. Source of these receptors: an adult with an advanced solid tumor such as melanoma, head and neck, liver or kidney cancer. CDR3s include the opening cysteine and the closing phenylalanine or tryptophan. The D gene is left open where the match is weak. Size is omitted from some rows. Given values are once, few, many or a class for expanded clones.

v_call: TRBV9
d_call: -
j_call: TRBJ1-5
clone_size: -
cdr3_nt: TGTGCCAGCAGCGTCGGCGGCTATAGCAATCAGCCCCAGCATTTT
cdr3_aa: CASSVGGYSNQPQHF

v_call: TRBV6-5
d_call: -
j_call: TRBJ2-1
clone_size: -
cdr3_nt: TGTGCCAGCAGTTTTCGGGAATACAATGAGCAGTTCTTC
cdr3_aa: CASSFREYNEQFF

v_call: TRBV29-1
d_call: TRBD1
j_call: TRBJ1-3
clone_size: few
cdr3_nt: TGCAGCGCAACTTTGATGGGACAGGGGAAAAAGAACACCATATATTTT
cdr3_aa: CSATLMGQGKKNTIYF

v_call: TRBV5-4
d_call: -
j_call: TRBJ2-4
clone_size: -
cdr3_nt: TGTGCCAGCAGCCCCGGCCCTGGAGGGAACACCAAAAACATTCAGTACTTC
cdr3_aa: CASSPGPGGNTKNIQYF

v_call: TRBV5-1
d_call: -
j_call: TRBJ2-3
clone_size: -
cdr3_nt: TGCGCCAGCAGCTCACGACCGAGGGGCACAGATACGCAGTATTTT
cdr3_aa: CASSSRPRGTDTQYF

v_call: TRBV9
d_call: -
j_call: TRBJ2-2
clone_size: few
cdr3_nt: TGTGCCAGCAGCGTAGGACTGCAAGGGACCGGGGAGCTGTTTTTT
cdr3_aa: CASSVGLQGTGELFF

v_call: TRBV30
d_call: TRBD1
j_call: TRBJ1-2
clone_size: few
cdr3_nt: TGTGCCTGGAGCGATGGGACAGTCTACACCTTC
cdr3_aa: CAWSDGTVYTF

v_call: TRBV4-1
d_call: TRBD2
j_call: TRBJ2-1
clone_size: -
cdr3_nt: TGCGCCAGCAAACCCTTAGCGGGACCCTACAATGAGCAGTTCTTC
cdr3_aa: CASKPLAGPYNEQFF

v_call: TRBV2
d_call: -
j_call: TRBJ1-2
clone_size: -
cdr3_nt: TGTGCCAGCAGTCCTCGGTCCTACTATGGCTACACCTTC
cdr3_aa: CASSPRSYYGYTF

v_call: TRBV6-5
d_call: -
j_call: TRBJ1-2
clone_size: -
cdr3_nt: TGTGCCAGCAGGGGAGAATCTGGCTACACCTTC
cdr3_aa: CASRGESGYTF

v_call: TRBV5-1
d_call: -
j_call: TRBJ2-2
clone_size: -
cdr3_nt: TGCGCCAGCAGCCCAGACACCGGGGAGCTGTTTTTT
cdr3_aa: CASSPDTGELFF

v_call: TRBV4-3
d_call: TRBD2
j_call: TRBJ2-7
clone_size: -
cdr3_nt: TGCGCCAGCAGCCGACGTACGACTAGCGGGAGGGACGAGCAGTACTTC
cdr3_aa: CASSRRTTSGRDEQYF

v_call: TRBV10-3
d_call: -
j_call: TRBJ1-4
clone_size: -
cdr3_nt: TGTGCCATCAGTGAGTCGCTAGATGAAAAACTGTTTTTT
cdr3_aa: CAISESLDEKLFF

v_call: TRBV6-6
d_call: -
j_call: TRBJ2-7
clone_size: few
cdr3_nt: TGTGCCAGCTCCCCTAGTGGCGGGAAGGGCGAGCAGTACTTC
cdr3_aa: CASSPSGGKGEQYF

v_call: TRBV4-1
d_call: -
j_call: TRBJ2-2
clone_size: -
cdr3_nt: TGCGCCAGCAGCCCTGGACAGAGGGGTCTCGGGGAGCTGTTTTTT
cdr3_aa: CASSPGQRGLGELFF

v_call: TRBV6-5
d_call: -
j_call: TRBJ1-1
clone_size: -
cdr3_nt: TGTGCCAGCAGTTACAGCACTGAAGCTTTCTTT
cdr3_aa: CASSYSTEAFF

v_call: TRBV9
d_call: -
j_call: TRBJ2-1
clone_size: few
cdr3_nt: TGTGCCAGCAGCGTAGGGGCTGACACCTACAATGAGCAGTTCTTC
cdr3_aa: CASSVGADTYNEQFF

v_call: TRBV18
d_call: -
j_call: TRBJ2-2
clone_size: few
cdr3_nt: TGTGCCAGCTCACCTACCAGAAACACCGGGGAGCTGTTTTTT
cdr3_aa: CASSPTRNTGELFF

v_call: TRBV7-2
d_call: -
j_call: TRBJ2-3
clone_size: -
cdr3_nt: TGTGCCAGCAGCTTATTAGGGTTAGGAGGATCTAGCACAGATACGCAGTATTTT
cdr3_aa: CASSLLGLGGSSTDTQYF

v_call: TRBV5-4
d_call: TRBD2
j_call: TRBJ2-1
clone_size: -
cdr3_nt: TGTGCCAGCAGCGGAGCTAGCGGCTACAATGAGCAGTTCTTC
cdr3_aa: CASSGASGYNEQFF

v_call: TRBV7-3
d_call: TRBD1
j_call: TRBJ2-3
clone_size: few
cdr3_nt: TGTGCCAGCAGCTTAACAGGACAGGGAACAGATACGCAGTATTTT
cdr3_aa: CASSLTGQGTDTQYF

v_call: TRBV9
d_call: -
j_call: TRBJ1-1
clone_size: -
cdr3_nt: TGTGCCAGCAGCGAGAGACGGGACCATAAAAACACTGAAGCTTTCTTT
cdr3_aa: CASSERRDHKNTEAFF

v_call: TRBV23-1
d_call: -
j_call: TRBJ1-1
clone_size: -
cdr3_nt: TGCGCCAGCTTCCGGGGGCAGACGTCAACTGAATGCGAAGCTTTCTTT
cdr3_aa: CASFRGQTSTECEAFF

v_call: TRBV19
d_call: TRBD1
j_call: TRBJ2-4
clone_size: -
cdr3_nt: TGTGCCAGTAGTCCGGACAGGAAGCTAGCCAAAAACATTCAGTACTTC
cdr3_aa: CASSPDRKLAKNIQYF

v_call: TRBV7-6
d_call: -
j_call: TRBJ1-1
clone_size: -
cdr3_nt: TGTGCCAGCAGCTTACGGCAGGGAGGGGACACTGAAGCTTTCTTT
cdr3_aa: CASSLRQGGDTEAFF

v_call: TRBV29-1
d_call: TRBD1
j_call: TRBJ1-2
clone_size: -
cdr3_nt: TGCAGCGCCGAGACAGGGGCGTACTATGGCTACACCTTC
cdr3_aa: CSAETGAYYGYTF

v_call: TRBV30
d_call: TRBD2
j_call: TRBJ2-3
clone_size: -
cdr3_nt: TGTGCCTGGAGTAAGGGAAGCGGGAGGGCCGCAGATACGCAGTATTTT
cdr3_aa: CAWSKGSGRAADTQYF

v_call: TRBV7-2
d_call: -
j_call: TRBJ2-3
clone_size: -
cdr3_nt: TGTGCCAGCAGCTTCCCAGGGACAGATACGCAGTATTTT
cdr3_aa: CASSFPGTDTQYF